This is a list of T cell receptor beta chains from one sample in a study of cytomegalovirus exposure and HLA in healthy donors. TCRdb keeps only in-frame clones here, not all; method: immunoSEQ multiplex PCR. This sample has 150,000 to 200,000 clones; roughly 78% occur once, and the top ten carry approximately 3.1%. The specimen sequenced was PBMCs. Receptors originate from a woman aged 40 to 55 in good health and CMV-seronegative. CDR3s include the opening cysteine and the closing phenylalanine or tryptophan. Fields, in order: J gene, clone size, V gene, D gene, CDR3 length, CDR3 protein, CDR3 DNA. D genes are given only for firm matches. The size entry is marked missing in some rows and otherwise reads once, few, many or a size class.

J: TRBJ1-1
size: .
V: TRBV14
D: .
length: 14
CDR3: CASSRAGMNTEAFF
DNA: TGTGCCAGCAGCCGAGCAGGGATGAACACTGAAGCTTTCTTT

J: TRBJ2-1
size: .
V: TRBV19
D: TRBD1
length: 13
CDR3: CASSWLGTDEQFF
DNA: TGTGCCAGTAGTTGGTTAGGGACAGATGAGCAGTTCTTC

J: TRBJ1-5
size: .
V: TRBV2
D: TRBD1
length: 15
CDR3: CASSFTGGPNQPQHF
DNA: TGTGCCAGCAGTTTTACAGGGGGCCCAAATCAGCCCCAGCATTTT

J: TRBJ2-3
size: .
V: TRBV2
D: TRBD1
length: 12
CDR3: CAGSREGDRSYF
DNA: TGTGCCGGGTCTCGGGAAGGGGACAGGTCGTATTTT

J: TRBJ2-3
size: .
V: TRBV7-9
D: TRBD1
length: 18
CDR3: CASSLERVAGGITDTQYF
DNA: TGTGCCAGCAGCTTAGAACGGGTGGCAGGGGGTATCACAGATACGCAGTATTTT

J: TRBJ2-7
size: .
V: TRBV7-6
D: .
length: 14
CDR3: CASSSREIPYEQYF
DNA: TGTGCCAGCAGCTCTCGAGAGATTCCCTACGAGCAGTACTTC

J: TRBJ1-1
size: many
V: TRBV5-1
D: .
length: 15
CDR3: CASSSLASASSEAFF
DNA: TGCGCCAGCAGCTCCCTTGCCAGCGCATCTTCTGAAGCTTTCTTT

J: TRBJ2-7
size: few
V: TRBV6-5
D: TRBD1
length: 15
CDR3: CASSYSGTGGDEQYF
DNA: TGTGCCAGCAGTTACTCCGGGACAGGGGGGGACGAGCAGTACTTC

J: TRBJ1-1
size: .
V: TRBV5-1
D: .
length: 13
CDR3: CASSPQGTTEAFF
DNA: TGCGCCAGCAGCCCCCAGGGAACCACTGAAGCTTTCTTT

J: TRBJ2-3
size: .
V: TRBV4-1
D: .
length: 12
CDR3: CASSQEGGPISF
DNA: TGCGCCAGCAGCCAAGAAGGGGGACCTATCAGCTTT

J: TRBJ1-6
size: .
V: TRBV28
D: .
length: 16
CDR3: CASNLGPGGYNSPLHF
DNA: TGTGCCAGCAACCTCGGGCCCGGGGGATATAATTCACCCCTCCACTTT

J: TRBJ2-4
size: .
V: TRBV14
D: .
length: 15
CDR3: CASSHGVLVKNIQYF
DNA: TGTGCCAGCAGCCACGGAGTTTTAGTCAAAAACATTCAGTACTTC

J: TRBJ1-2
size: .
V: TRBV5-6
D: .
length: 14
CDR3: CASSLGDSSYGYTF
DNA: TGTGCCAGCAGCTTGGGAGACAGTAGTTATGGCTACACCTTC

J: TRBJ1-1
size: .
V: TRBV7-9
D: .
length: 15
CDR3: CASSPPRGVATEAFF
DNA: TGTGCCAGCAGCCCGCCTCGGGGGGTGGCCACTGAAGCTTTCTTT

J: TRBJ1-1
size: .
V: TRBV28
D: TRBD1
length: 15
CDR3: CASSLLGGGYTEAFF
DNA: TGTGCCAGCAGTTTATTAGGAGGGGGCTACACTGAAGCTTTCTTT

J: TRBJ2-5
size: .
V: TRBV4-1
D: .
length: 16
CDR3: CASSQDRRRGTETQYF
DNA: TGCGCCAGCAGCCAAGATAGGCGCAGGGGTACAGAGACCCAGTACTTC

J: TRBJ1-2
size: .
V: TRBV11-2
D: .
length: 13
CDR3: CASSPSGTYGYTF
DNA: TGTGCCAGCAGCCCGAGCGGTACTTATGGCTACACCTTC

J: TRBJ1-2
size: .
V: TRBV5-5
D: .
length: 14
CDR3: CASSLAIGVSGYTF
DNA: TGTGCCAGCAGCTTGGCCATAGGGGTTAGTGGCTACACCTTC

J: TRBJ1-2
size: .
V: TRBV21-1
D: .
length: 16
CDR3: CASSKVRQGGLYGYTF
DNA: TGTGCCAGCAGCAAAGTCAGACAGGGGGGCCTCTATGGCTACACCTTC

J: TRBJ1-2
size: .
V: TRBV6-5
D: .
length: 13
CDR3: CASSSTAAGGYTF
DNA: TGTGCCAGCAGTTCAACCGCGGCCGGGGGCTACACCTTC